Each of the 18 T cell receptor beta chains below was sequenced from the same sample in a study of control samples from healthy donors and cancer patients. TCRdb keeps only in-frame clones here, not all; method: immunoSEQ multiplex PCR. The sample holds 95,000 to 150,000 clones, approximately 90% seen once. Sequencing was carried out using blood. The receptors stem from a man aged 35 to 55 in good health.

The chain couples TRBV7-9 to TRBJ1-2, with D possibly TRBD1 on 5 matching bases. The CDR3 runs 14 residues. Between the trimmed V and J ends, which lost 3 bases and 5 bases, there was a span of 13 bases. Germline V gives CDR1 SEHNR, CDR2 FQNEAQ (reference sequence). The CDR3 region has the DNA TGTGCCAGCAGCTTGCGAGGGGAAGGGTATGGCTACACCTTC. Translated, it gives CASSLRGEGYGYTF.

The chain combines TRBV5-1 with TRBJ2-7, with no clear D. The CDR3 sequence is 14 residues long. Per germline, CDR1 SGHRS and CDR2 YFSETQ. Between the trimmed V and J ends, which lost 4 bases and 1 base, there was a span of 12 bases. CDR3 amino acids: CASSPASVSYEQYF. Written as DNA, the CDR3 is TGCGCCAGCAGCCCGGCCTCTGTTTCCTACGAGCAGTACTTC.

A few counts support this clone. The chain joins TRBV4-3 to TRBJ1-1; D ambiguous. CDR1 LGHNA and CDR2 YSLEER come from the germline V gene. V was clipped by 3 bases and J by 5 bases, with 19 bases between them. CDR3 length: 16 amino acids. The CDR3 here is CASSQVGGNDWTEAFF. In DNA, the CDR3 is TGCGCCAGCAGCCAGGTGGGAGGGAATGATTGGACTGAAGCTTTCTTT.

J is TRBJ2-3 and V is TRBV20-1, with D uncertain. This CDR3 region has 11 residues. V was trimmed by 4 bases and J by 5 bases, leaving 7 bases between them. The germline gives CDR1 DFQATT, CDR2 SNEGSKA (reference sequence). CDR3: CSANIIDTQYF. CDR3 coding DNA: TGCAGTGCTAACATCATAGATACGCAGTATTTT.

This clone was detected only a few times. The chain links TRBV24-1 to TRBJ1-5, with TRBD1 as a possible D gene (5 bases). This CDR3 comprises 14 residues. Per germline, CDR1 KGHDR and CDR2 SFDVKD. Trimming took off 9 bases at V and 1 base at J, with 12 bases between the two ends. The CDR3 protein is CATGGGPSNQPQHF. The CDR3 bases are TGTGCCACCGGGGGAGGGCCGAGCAATCAGCCCCAGCATTTT.

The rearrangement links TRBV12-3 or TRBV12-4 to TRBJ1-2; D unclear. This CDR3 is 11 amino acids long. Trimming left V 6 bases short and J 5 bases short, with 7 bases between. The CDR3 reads CASSPNYGYTF. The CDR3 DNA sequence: TGTGCCAGCAGCCCGAATTATGGCTACACCTTC.

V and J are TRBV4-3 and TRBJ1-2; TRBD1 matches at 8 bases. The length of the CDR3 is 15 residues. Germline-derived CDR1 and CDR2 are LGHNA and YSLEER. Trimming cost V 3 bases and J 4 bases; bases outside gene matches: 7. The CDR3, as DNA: TGCGCCAGCAGCCAGGGGATCGACAGGGGCTATGGCTACACCTTC. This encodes CASSQGIDRGYGYTF.

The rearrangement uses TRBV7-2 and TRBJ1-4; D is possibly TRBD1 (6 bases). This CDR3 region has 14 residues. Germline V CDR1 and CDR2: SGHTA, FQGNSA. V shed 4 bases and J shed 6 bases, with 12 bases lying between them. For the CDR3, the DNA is TGTGCCAGCAGCTCAGGACAGCCCTATGAAAAACTGTTTTTT. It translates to CASSSGQPYEKLFF.

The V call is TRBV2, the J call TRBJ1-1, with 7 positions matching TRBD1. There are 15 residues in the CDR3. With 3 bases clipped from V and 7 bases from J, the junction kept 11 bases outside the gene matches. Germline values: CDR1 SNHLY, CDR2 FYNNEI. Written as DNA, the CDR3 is TGTGCCAGCAGTGAGTGGTTTGGGGACAGCATTGAAGCTTTCTTT. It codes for CASSEWFGDSIEAFF.

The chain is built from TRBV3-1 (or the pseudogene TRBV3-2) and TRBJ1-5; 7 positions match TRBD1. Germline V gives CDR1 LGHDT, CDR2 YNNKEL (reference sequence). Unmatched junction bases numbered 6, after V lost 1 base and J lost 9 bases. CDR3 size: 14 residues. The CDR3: CASSQGQGGGPQHF. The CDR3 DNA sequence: TGTGCCAGCAGCCAAGGCCAGGGGGGAGGGCCCCAGCATTTT.

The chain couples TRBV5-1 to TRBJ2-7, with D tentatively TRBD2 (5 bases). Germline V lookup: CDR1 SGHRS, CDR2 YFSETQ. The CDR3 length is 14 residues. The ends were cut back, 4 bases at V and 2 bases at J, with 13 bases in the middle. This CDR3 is CASSITTGTYEQYF. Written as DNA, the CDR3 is TGCGCCAGCAGCATAACGACGGGGACCTACGAGCAGTACTTC.

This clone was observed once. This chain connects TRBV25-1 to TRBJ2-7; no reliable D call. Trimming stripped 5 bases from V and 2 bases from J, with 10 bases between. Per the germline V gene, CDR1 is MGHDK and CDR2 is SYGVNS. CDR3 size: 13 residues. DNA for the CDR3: TGTGCCAGCAGTCCCGCTCGTCCCTACGAGCAGTACTTC. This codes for CASSPARPYEQYF.

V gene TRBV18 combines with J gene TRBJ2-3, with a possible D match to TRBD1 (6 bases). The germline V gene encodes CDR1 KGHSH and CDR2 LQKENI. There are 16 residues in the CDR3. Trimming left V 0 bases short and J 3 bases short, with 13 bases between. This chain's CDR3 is CASSPPSRGGTDTQYF. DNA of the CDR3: TGTGCCAGCTCACCACCGAGCAGGGGTGGGACAGATACGCAGTATTTT.

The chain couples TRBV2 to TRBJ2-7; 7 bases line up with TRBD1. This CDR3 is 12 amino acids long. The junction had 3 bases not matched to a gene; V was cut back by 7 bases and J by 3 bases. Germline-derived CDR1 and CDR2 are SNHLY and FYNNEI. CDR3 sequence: CASKNRGYEQYF. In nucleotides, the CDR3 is TGTGCCAGCAAGAACAGGGGCTACGAGCAGTACTTC.

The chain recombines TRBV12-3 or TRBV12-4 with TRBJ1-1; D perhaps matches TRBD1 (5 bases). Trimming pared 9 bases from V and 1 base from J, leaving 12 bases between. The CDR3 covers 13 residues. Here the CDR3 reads CASSVQGNTEAFF. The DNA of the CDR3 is TGTGCCAGTAGTGTTCAGGGGAACACTGAAGCTTTCTTT.

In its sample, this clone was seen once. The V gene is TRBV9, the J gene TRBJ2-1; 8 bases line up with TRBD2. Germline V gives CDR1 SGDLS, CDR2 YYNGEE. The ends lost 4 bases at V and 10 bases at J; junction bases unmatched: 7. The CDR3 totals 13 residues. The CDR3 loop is CASSIPPSGEQFF. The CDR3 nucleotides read TGTGCCAGCAGCATCCCTCCTAGCGGGGAGCAGTTCTTC.

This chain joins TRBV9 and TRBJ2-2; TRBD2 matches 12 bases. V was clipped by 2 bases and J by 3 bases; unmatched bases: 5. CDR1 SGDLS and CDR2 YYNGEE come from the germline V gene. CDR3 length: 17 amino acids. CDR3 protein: CASSVTSGGAYTGELFF. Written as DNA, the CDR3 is TGTGCCAGCAGCGTGACTAGCGGGGGCGCGTACACCGGGGAGCTGTTTTTT.

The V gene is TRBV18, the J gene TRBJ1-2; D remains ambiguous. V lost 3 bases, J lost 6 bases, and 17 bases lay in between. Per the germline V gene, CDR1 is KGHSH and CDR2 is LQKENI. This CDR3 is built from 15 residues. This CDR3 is CASSPLPEMSDGYTF. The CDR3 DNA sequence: TGTGCCAGCTCACCCCTCCCGGAAATGAGCGATGGCTACACCTTC.